The TCR beta chain described here comes from a study of CD8+ T cells in alopecia areata. This clone was counted between two and nine times. Its target is unknown. At one end, the junction sequence differs from germline, possibly due to a read error. Extraction and reverse transcription of RNA yielded cDNA as the sequencing template. TCRdb's table, derived via immunoSEQ multiplex PCR, lists solely in-frame clones and lacks some. The data hold roughly 210,000 clones, with approximately 45% observed a single time. The sample's treatment: oral pan-JAK inhibitor, 5-10 mg twice daily. CDR3 size: 11 residues. CDR1 and CDR2 from the germline V gene are SQVTM and ANQGSEA. Study results and caveats: Many expanded lesional clones stayed in scalp and blood while on tofacitinib. Mouse data revealed clearer TCR sharing than patient data did, a gap possibly tied to HLA.

The TCR comes from a human donor with alopecia areata. The sample in question was CD4+ T cells sorted from blood, obtained at roughly week 36, from a patient treated with tofacitinib. V gene TRBV29-1 combines with J gene TRBJ2-7, with TRBD1 matching 7 bases. This CDR3 is CSVYDRAVHQF. Written as DNA, the CDR3 is TGCAGCGTTTACGACAGGGCAGTCCATCAGTTC.